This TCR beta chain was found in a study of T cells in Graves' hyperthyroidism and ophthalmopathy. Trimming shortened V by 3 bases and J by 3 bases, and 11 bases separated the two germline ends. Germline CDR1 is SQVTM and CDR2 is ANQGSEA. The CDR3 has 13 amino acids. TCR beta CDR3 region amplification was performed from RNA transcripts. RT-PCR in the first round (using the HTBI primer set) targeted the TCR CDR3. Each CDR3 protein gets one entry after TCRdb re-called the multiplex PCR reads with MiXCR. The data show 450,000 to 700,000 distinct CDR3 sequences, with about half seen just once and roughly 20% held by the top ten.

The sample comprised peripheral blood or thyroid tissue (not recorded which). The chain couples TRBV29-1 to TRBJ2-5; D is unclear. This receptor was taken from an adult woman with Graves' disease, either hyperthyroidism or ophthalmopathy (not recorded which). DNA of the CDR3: TGCAGCGTTGACGTCGGTCGCAAAGAGACCCAGTACTTC. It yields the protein CSVDVGRKETQYF.